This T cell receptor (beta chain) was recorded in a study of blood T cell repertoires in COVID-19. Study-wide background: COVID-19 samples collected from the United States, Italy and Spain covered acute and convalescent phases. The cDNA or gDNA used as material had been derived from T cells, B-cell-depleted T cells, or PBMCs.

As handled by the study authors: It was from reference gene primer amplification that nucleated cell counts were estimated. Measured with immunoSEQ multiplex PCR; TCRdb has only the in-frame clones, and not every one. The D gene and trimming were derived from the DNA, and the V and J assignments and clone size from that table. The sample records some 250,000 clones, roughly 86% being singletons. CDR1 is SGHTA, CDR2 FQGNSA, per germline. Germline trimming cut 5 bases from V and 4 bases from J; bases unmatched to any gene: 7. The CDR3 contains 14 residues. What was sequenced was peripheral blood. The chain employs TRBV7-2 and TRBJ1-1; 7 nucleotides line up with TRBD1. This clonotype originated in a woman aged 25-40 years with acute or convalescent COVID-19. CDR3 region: CASSPTTGSTEAFF. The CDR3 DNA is TGTGCCAGCAGCCCAACGACAGGGAGCACTGAAGCTTTCTTT.